This T cell receptor (beta chain) is drawn from a study of T cell responses to AZD1222 COVID-19 vaccine. Using immunoSEQ multiplex PCR, the repertoire was profiled, and TCRdb retains in-frame clones only, with some absent. This table holds some 140,000 clones, over 80% found once. The CDR3 loop spans 13 amino acids. CDR1 is MNHNS and CDR2 is SASEGT in the germline V gene. The germline V and J ends were trimmed by 3 bases and 10 bases, with 13 bases remaining between them. The TCR sequence derives from an adult who received the AZD1222 COVID-19 vaccine. This rearrangement joins TRBV6-1 to TRBJ2-1; no clear D gene. The sample here was peripheral blood, taken 28 days after the second AZD1222 dose. The CDR3 DNA reads as TGTGCCAGCAGTGACGTCCCCTTGGGAGAGCAGTTCTTC. Its translation is CASSDVPLGEQFF.